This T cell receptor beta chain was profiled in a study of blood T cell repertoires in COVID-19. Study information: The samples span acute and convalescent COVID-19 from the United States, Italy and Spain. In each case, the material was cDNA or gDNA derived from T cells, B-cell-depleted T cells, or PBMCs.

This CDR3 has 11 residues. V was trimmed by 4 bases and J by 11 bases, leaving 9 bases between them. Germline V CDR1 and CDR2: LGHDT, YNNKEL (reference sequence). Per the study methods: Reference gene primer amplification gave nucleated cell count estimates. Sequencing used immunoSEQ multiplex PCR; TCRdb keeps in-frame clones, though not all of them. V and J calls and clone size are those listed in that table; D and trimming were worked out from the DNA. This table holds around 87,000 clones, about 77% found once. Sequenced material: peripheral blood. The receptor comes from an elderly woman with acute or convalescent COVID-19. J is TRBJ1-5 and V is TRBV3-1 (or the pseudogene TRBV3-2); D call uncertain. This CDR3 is CASSREDSQHF. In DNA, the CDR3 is TGTGCCAGCAGCCGCGAGGATTCCCAGCATTTT.